This TCR beta chain was found in a study of molecular identifiers for immune sequencing clone quantification. Listed TCR primers, together with previously described methods, were used for the bulk TCR libraries. Each CDR3 protein gets one entry after TCRdb re-called the PCR reads with MiXCR. The table has about 640,000 distinct CDR3 sequences, about 20% seen once. Trimming shortened V by 2 bases and J by 10 bases, and 14 bases separated the two germline ends. The CDR3 has 13 amino acids. In this sample, this clonotype turned up a few times. Sequenced: naive CD8+ T cells from blood, with Jurkat cell RNA spiked in. Regarding subset: FACS-sorted CD8+CD4-CCR7+CD45RA+ naive T cells. The origin of this receptor is a human donor in good health. Some libraries in this study had Jurkat cell RNA spiked in. This chain joins TRBV12-3 or TRBV12-4 and TRBJ1-2; D remains unclear. CDR3 bases: TGTGCCAGCAGTTTAATCATAGGTGCTGACTACACCTTC. It is translated as CASSLIIGADYTF.